This T cell receptor (beta chain) originates from a study of cytomegalovirus exposure and HLA in healthy donors. Study-level results: Later on, an analysis tied roughly 17,000 TCR beta sequences to HLA alleles at 0.05 false discovery rate.

Vbeta (60) and Jbeta (13) primers were used in the PCR. Original analysis: About 80 million unique TCR beta chains, roughly 11 million of them shared, were counted by a later analysis. The assay was immunoSEQ multiplex PCR, and TCRdb's table has in-frame clones only and misses some. V, J and clone size are those of that table, while D and trimming were read from the DNA. Of 150,000 to 200,000 clones in the sample, roughly 90% were seen once. On this clone itself: Its target is unknown.

The donors (healthy individuals) were bone marrow donors. The sequencing input was PBMCs. The sequence derives from a boy between 2 and 15 years old in good health and CMV-seronegative.

CDR3 residues: CASRWLAGETQYF. In nucleotides, the CDR3 is TGTGCCAGCAGGTGGCTAGCGGGAGAGACCCAGTACTTC. The chain is built from TRBV21-1 and TRBJ2-5; TRBD2 was called by the table and not checked on the DNA. TRBV21-1 is a listed pseudogene. The CDR3 runs 13 residues.